Sequencing of this T cell receptor (beta chain) was carried out in a study of CD8+ T cells in alopecia areata. General study findings and limits: In scalp, tofacitinib significantly decreased clonality and expanded CD8+ clones among the top 100.

Treatment of the sample: oral pan-JAK inhibitor, 5-10 mg twice daily. Individuals with alopecia areata gave both lesional scalp punch biopsies and peripheral blood for collection. Investigators isolated RNA and reverse transcribed it into cDNA to act as the sequencing template. Using immunoSEQ multiplex PCR, the repertoire was profiled, and TCRdb retains in-frame clones only, with some absent. The table records about 190,000 clones, roughly 60% of them present only once. With regard to this clone: Its antigen is unidentified.

Germline V lookup: CDR1 LNHDA, CDR2 SQIVND (reference sequence). The CDR3 sequence is 16 residues long. The V segment lost 5 bases and the J segment 5 bases; nucleotides outside the gene matches: 11. The TCR sequence derives from a human donor with alopecia areata. The sequenced sample was CD4+ T cells sorted from blood, obtained at week 24, from a patient treated with tofacitinib. The J gene is TRBJ1-1, the V gene TRBV19; TRBD1 matches 10 bases. This CDR3 reads CASSATGGPLGTEAFF. The DNA for the CDR3 is TGTGCCAGTAGTGCGACAGGGGGCCCGTTGGGAACTGAAGCTTTCTTT.